Listed here are 30 T cell receptor beta chains from one sample, sequenced in a study of CD8 T cells in Susac syndrome. Random hexamers were used to reverse transcribe the RNA input (about 0.45 to 1 ug). Each CDR3 protein gets one entry after TCRdb re-called the immunoSEQ multiplex PCR reads with MiXCR. The data contain some 190,000 distinct CDR3 sequences, about 93% of them singletons. Sequenced sample: CD4+ T cells from PBMCs. These receptors originate from a human donor in good health.

The J gene is TRBJ1-6, the V gene TRBV7-9; D possibly corresponds to TRBD1 (5 bases). CDR3 length equals 15 residues. V was shortened by 5 bases and J by 8 bases, with 16 bases between the two germline ends. Germline CDR1 and CDR2: SEHNR and FQNEAQ (reference sequence). The CDR3 bases are TGTGCCAGCAGCCCCCAATCAGGGACCTATTCACCCCTCCACTTT. Translation: CASSPQSGTYSPLHF.

V gene TRBV7-2 combines with J gene TRBJ2-2; D call uncertain. The CDR3 has 15 amino acids. Germline V gene lookup returns CDR1 SGHTA and CDR2 FQGNSA. The V end was cut by 0 bases, the J end by 3 bases, with 8 bases between. CDR3 residues: CASSLANVHTGELFF. The CDR3, as DNA: TGTGCCAGCAGCTTAGCAAACGTCCACACCGGGGAGCTGTTTTTT. The variable domain in full, with the rest retrieved from reference TRBV7-2 and TRBJ2-2, is GAGVSQSPSNKVTEKGKDVELRCDPISGHTALYWYRQSLGQGLEFLIYFQGNSAPDKSGLPSDRFSAERTGGSVSTLTIQRTQQEDSAVYLCASSLANVHTGELFFGEGSRLTVL.

The V gene is TRBV9, the J gene TRBJ2-2; 8 nucleotides match TRBD1. V lost 2 bases to trimming and J lost 6 bases; unmatched junction nucleotides: 6. CDR1 SGDLS and CDR2 YYNGEE come from the germline V gene. CDR3 length: 15 residues. The CDR3 DNA follows: TGTGCCAGCAGCGTCAACAGGGGGTACGCCGGGGAGCTGTTTTTT. Residues: CASSVNRGYAGELFF.

The V call is TRBV7-9, the J call TRBJ1-2; 8 nucleotides align to TRBD1. CDR1 is SEHNR and CDR2 is FQNEAQ in the germline V gene (reference sequence). The CDR3 has 14 residues. J was trimmed by 8 bases and V by 5 bases; bases with no gene match: 10. The CDR3: CASSRPQGATGYTF. DNA of the CDR3: TGTGCCAGCAGCCGACCCCAGGGGGCAACCGGCTACACCTTC.

The V call is TRBV7-8, the J call TRBJ2-3; the match to TRBD2 covers 11 bases. Germline CDR1 and CDR2: SGHVS and FQNEAQ. The V segment lost 5 bases and the J segment 1 base; nucleotides outside the gene matches: 11. This CDR3 has 18 residues. As DNA, the CDR3 is TGTGCCAGCAGCCCGCCTCCTTTTAGCGGGGGGGGCACAGATACGCAGTATTTT. Residues: CASSPPPFSGGGTDTQYF. Full variable domain (remainder filled in from reference TRBV7-8 and TRBJ2-3): GAGVSQSPRYKVAKRGQDVALRCDPISGHVSLFWYQQALGQGPEFLTYFQNEAQLDKSGLPSDRFFAERPEGSVSTLKIQRTQQEDSAVYLCASSPPPFSGGGTDTQYFGPGTRLTVL.

For the CDR3, the DNA is TGTGCCAGCAGCTTAAATCCACTAGCGGGGGTCACAGATACGCAGTATTTT. This translates into CASSLNPLAGVTDTQYF. V and J are TRBV7-3 and TRBJ2-3; 11 nucleotides align to TRBD2. Germline assignment: CDR1 SGHTA and CDR2 FQGTGA. The CDR3 contains 17 residues. V shed 1 base, J shed 2 bases, and the junction held 5 bases outside the gene matches.

The V gene is TRBV2, the J gene TRBJ1-2; D uncertain. This CDR3 spans 12 amino acids. CDR1 and CDR2 from the germline V gene are SNHLY and FYNNEI. The germline V and J ends were trimmed by 5 bases and 4 bases, with 8 bases remaining between them. The CDR3 nucleotides read TGTGCCAGCAGTTTCGACGCCTATGGCTACACCTTC. Translated, it gives CASSFDAYGYTF.

This chain connects TRBV18 to TRBJ2-1; a weak D match, TRBD2 (6 bases). Between the trimmed V and J ends, which lost 1 base and 0 bases, there was a span of 13 bases. CDR3 size: 17 residues. CDR1 is KGHSH and CDR2 is LQKENI in the germline V gene. CDR3 coding DNA: TGTGCCAGCTCACCACGAGGCGGGGCCAGCTCCTACAATGAGCAGTTCTTC. As protein: CASSPRGGASSYNEQFF. Full variable domain (rest looked up from reference TRBV18 and TRBJ2-1): NAGVMQNPRHLVRRRGQEARLRCSPMKGHSHVYWYRQLPEEGLKFMVYLQKENIIDESGMPKERFSAEFPKEGPSILRIQQVVRGDSAAYFCASSPRGGASSYNEQFFGPGTRLTVL.

This clonotype appeared a single time. The rearrangement links TRBV5-1 to TRBJ1-2; D may be TRBD1 (5 bases). The CDR3 runs to 13 residues. CDR1 SGHRS and CDR2 YFSETQ come from the germline V gene. Trimming took 9 bases from V and 6 from J, leaving 18 bases between them. CDR3 amino acids: CATLWGILDGYTF. The CDR3 DNA reads TGCGCCACCCTATGGGGCATCCTGGATGGCTACACCTTC. The full variable domain, completed using reference TRBV5-1 and TRBJ1-2, is KAGVTQTPRYLIKTRGQQVTLSCSPISGHRSVSWYQQTPGQGLQFLFEYFSETQRNKGNFPGRFSGRQFSNSRSEMNVSTLELGDSALYLCATLWGILDGYTFGSGTRLTVV.

CDR3 sequence (DNA): TGTGCCTGGAGCGCCAGGACAGCTCTCCGCGGCTACACCTTC. This encodes CAWSARTALRGYTF. The gene calls are TRBV30 and TRBJ1-2; TRBD1 is a possible D gene (6 bases). Trimming stripped 3 bases from V and 8 bases from J, with 19 bases between. This CDR3 has 14 residues. Germline V gene data show CDR1 as GTSNPN and CDR2 as SVGIG (reference sequence).

The rearrangement uses TRBV4-3 and TRBJ2-3; 9 bases are a match to TRBD2. After removal of 5 bases from V and 7 bases from J, the junction contained 7 bases not matched to a gene. Germline V gene data show CDR1 as LGHNA and CDR2 as YSLEER. The CDR3 covers 14 residues. CDR3 sequence reads: CASSRGSGGNTQYF. CDR3 nucleotides: TGCGCCAGCAGCAGGGGTAGCGGGGGCAATACGCAGTATTTT.

The chain uses TRBV2 and TRBJ1-2; D possibly corresponds to TRBD1 (5 bases). Trimming pared 7 bases from V and 1 base from J, leaving 13 bases between. Germline values: CDR1 SNHLY, CDR2 FYNNEI. CDR3 size: 14 residues. CDR3 residues: CASTRGRNNYGYTF. The CDR3 DNA follows: TGTGCCAGCACTAGGGGACGGAATAACTATGGCTACACCTTC. The whole variable domain, filled in from reference TRBV2 and TRBJ1-2, reads EPEVTQTPSHQVTQMGQEVILRCVPISNHLYFYWYRQILGQKVEFLVSFYNNEISEKSEIFDDQFSVERPDGSNFTLKIRSTKLEDSAMYFCASTRGRNNYGYTFGSGTRLTVV.

The chain carries TRBV24-1 and TRBJ2-2, with D perhaps matching TRBD1 or TRBD2 (5 bases each). The CDR3 sequence is 14 residues long. The germline CDR1 and CDR2 sequences are KGHDR and SFDVKD. Trimming removed 7 bases from V and 2 bases from J, with 10 bases in between. This chain's CDR3 is CATRSGPNTGELFF. CDR3 nucleotides: TGTGCCACCAGGTCGGGACCTAACACCGGGGAGCTGTTTTTT.

This clonotype was seen a single time. This rearrangement joins TRBV25-1 to TRBJ2-7; possibly TRBD2 for D (6 bases). V lost 6 bases to trimming and J lost 2 bases, with 14 bases between them. Germline CDR1 and CDR2: MGHDK and SYGVNS. The CDR3 covers 14 residues. Written as DNA, the CDR3 is TGTGCCAGCAGCCACGGGACTGGAGCCTACGAGCAGTACTTC. Protein product: CASSHGTGAYEQYF.

The gene calls are TRBV3-1 and TRBJ2-4; no firm D call. V was cut by 3 bases and J by 0 bases, with 12 bases left in between. In germline, CDR1 is LGHDT, CDR2 YNNKEL (reference sequence). The CDR3 is 16 residues long. CDR3 DNA: TGTGCCAGCAGCCATGGCCTTAGACTAGCCAAAAACATTCAGTACTTC. Amino acid sequence: CASSHGLRLAKNIQYF.

The chain carries TRBV5-1 and TRBJ2-3, with a weak D call TRBD2 (5 bases). This CDR3 region has 14 residues. Trimming took 8 bases from V and 3 from J, leaving 16 bases between them. CDR1 and CDR2 (germline): SGHRS, YFSETQ. Here the CDR3 DNA reads TGCGCCAGTTCGATTTTGGCGGGTACAGATACGCAGTATTTT. Translation gives CASSILAGTDTQYF.

The V gene is TRBV12-3 or TRBV12-4, the J gene TRBJ2-1, with TRBD2 identical over 8 bases. The CDR3 is 16 residues long. Unmatched junction bases numbered 6, after V lost 0 bases and J lost 5 bases. CDR3 sequence (DNA): TGTGCCAGCAGTTTAGCGAACGCGGGGGGTAACAATGAGCAGTTCTTC. It translates to CASSLANAGGNNEQFF.

The chain links TRBV5-1 to TRBJ2-7; the match to TRBD1 covers 7 bases. Trimming took 6 bases from V and 3 from J; bases not matched to a gene: 9. This CDR3 has 14 residues. Germline V gene data show CDR1 as SGHRS and CDR2 as YFSETQ. The CDR3 here is CASKGAGGSYEQYF. The CDR3 DNA reads TGCGCCAGCAAAGGGGCAGGGGGAAGCTACGAGCAGTACTTC.

V is TRBV7-9 and J is TRBJ1-1, with D possibly being TRBD1 (6 bases). This CDR3 region has 18 residues. The germline gives CDR1 SEHNR, CDR2 FQNEAQ (reference sequence). V lost 5 bases and J lost 4, with 26 bases in between. The CDR3 region has the DNA TGTGCCAGCAGCCCCGGAGTGGGGAGCGGTTTGGGGGCCACTGAAGCTTTCTTT. Translating gives CASSPGVGSGLGATEAFF.

The chain joins TRBV6-6 to TRBJ2-3; TRBD2 is a possible D gene (6 bases). CDR3 length: 14 residues. The germline V gene encodes CDR1 MNHNY and CDR2 SVGAGI (reference sequence). The V end lost 5 bases, the J end lost 2 bases, and 11 bases lay between the germline ends. CDR3 amino acids: CASSRTGDTDTQYF. Written as DNA, the CDR3 is TGTGCCAGCAGTAGGACGGGGGACACAGATACGCAGTATTTT.

CDR3 sequence reads: CAWSVEGSIGYTF. The CDR3 DNA follows: TGTGCCTGGAGTGTGGAGGGGAGCATCGGCTACACCTTC. This rearrangement joins TRBV30 to TRBJ1-2; tentatively, D is TRBD1 (5 bases). CDR1 and CDR2 from the germline V gene are GTSNPN and SVGIG (reference sequence). Trimming shortened V by 0 bases and J by 8 bases, and 13 bases separated the two germline ends. The CDR3 totals 13 residues.

The gene calls are TRBV6-5 and TRBJ2-2, with 7 bases that match TRBD1. Looked up from germline, CDR1 is MNHEY and CDR2 is SVGAGI. The CDR3 is 16 amino acids. With V trimmed by 4 bases and J by 5 bases, 10 bases remained unmatched. Here the CDR3 DNA reads TGTGCCAGCAGTTTAAGATCGGGACAGTCGACCGGGGAGCTGTTTTTT. It encodes CASSLRSGQSTGELFF.

V gene TRBV13 combines with J gene TRBJ1-2; D is perhaps TRBD1 (6 bases). From germline, CDR1 is PRHDT and CDR2 FYEKMQ (reference sequence). Trimming shortened V by 0 bases and J by 5 bases, and 22 bases separated the two germline ends. The CDR3 sequence is 18 residues long. Here the CDR3 DNA reads TGTGCCAGCAGCTTAGGCCATAGACGGGCAGGGGAGTTTTATGGCTACACCTTC. It codes for CASSLGHRRAGEFYGYTF.

The chain carries TRBV24-1 and TRBJ2-3; 10 nucleotides line up with TRBD2. V shed 4 bases and J 5 bases; nucleotides not matched to a gene: 5. The CDR3 is made up of 15 amino acids. CDR1 and CDR2 (germline): KGHDR, SFDVKD. CDR3 in amino acids: CATSEASGGGDTQYF. In DNA form, the CDR3 reads TGTGCCACCAGTGAGGCTAGCGGGGGAGGAGATACGCAGTATTTT.

The chain has TRBV14 and TRBJ2-2; TRBD2 matches 8 bases. V shed 4 bases, J shed 2 bases, and the junction held 9 bases outside the gene matches. CDR3 size: 17 residues. Germline CDR1 and CDR2: SGHDN and FVKESK. In DNA, the CDR3 is TGTGCCAGCAGCCCACCCTGGACTAGCTCCAACACCGGGGAGCTGTTTTTT. Encoded protein: CASSPPWTSSNTGELFF.

The chain combines TRBV6-2 or TRBV6-3 with TRBJ2-4; D not certain. Germline assignment: CDR1 MNHEY and CDR2 SVGEGT. The V end lost 6 bases, the J end lost 0 bases, and 15 bases lay between the germline ends. The CDR3 runs 16 residues. The CDR3 protein is CASSYDKSLAKNIQYF. The CDR3 DNA is TGTGCCAGCAGCTACGACAAGTCTCTAGCCAAAAACATTCAGTACTTC.

This chain joins TRBV19 and TRBJ1-2, with a weak D call TRBD1 (5 bases). V lost 4 bases and J lost 8, with 23 bases in between. The CDR3 extends over 16 amino acids. Germline loops: CDR1 LNHDA, CDR2 SQIVND (reference sequence). This CDR3 reads CASSTSLEWARGGYTF. The CDR3 bases are TGTGCCAGTAGTACCAGCCTCGAATGGGCTAGGGGAGGCTACACCTTC.

This rearrangement joins TRBV6-2 or TRBV6-3 to TRBJ2-5; 12 positions match TRBD2. The CDR3 sequence is 14 residues long. After removal of 7 bases from V and 4 bases from J, the junction contained 4 bases not matched to a gene. CDR1 is MNHEY and CDR2 is SVGEGT in the germline V gene. As DNA, the CDR3 is TGTGCCAGCAACGGACTAGCGGGGAGAGAGACCCAGTACTTC. Amino acid sequence: CASNGLAGRETQYF.

Worth noting for this clonotype: Germline and junction disagree at one end, which may indicate a read error. The J gene is TRBJ1-2, the V gene TRBV7-2; a weak D match, TRBD1 (5 bases). CDR1 is SGHTA and CDR2 is FQGNSA in the germline V gene. CDR3 size: 11 residues. The CDR3 DNA is TGCGCGGGGGGGTCCAACTATGGCTACACCTTC. Protein: CAGGSNYGYTF.

This clonotype was seen only a few times. The DNA of the CDR3 is TGTGCCAGCACCCCAGCGGGGGGGCTACGAGAGCAGTACTTC. This codes for CASTPAGGLREQYF. The J gene is TRBJ2-7, the V gene TRBV6-2 or TRBV6-3; 10 bases match TRBD2. Germline CDR1 is MNHEY and CDR2 is SVGEGT. This CDR3 comprises 14 residues. V trimming: 7 bases; J trimming: 7 bases; junction bases outside the gene matches: 10.